These T cell receptor beta chains were read from a single sample in a study of graft-versus-host responses after intestinal transplantation. Only in-frame clones appear in the TCRdb table, and some are missing; sequencing was by immunoSEQ multiplex PCR. Altogether tens of thousands of clones are present, 94% being singletons, with the ten largest covering approximately 0.56%. Sequenced material: PBMCs, taken 156 days after intestinal transplant. The receptor set was obtained from a human patient who received an intestinal transplant, so some T cells may come from the graft donor. CDR3s include the opening cysteine and the closing phenylalanine or tryptophan. D genes are given only for firm matches. Expanded clones get a size class; other rows say once, few or many, or leave the size out.

CDR3 | DNA | J | V | size | D
CASSVQGAGYEQYF | TGTGCCAGCAGTGTACAGGGTGCTGGCTACGAGCAGTACTTC | TRBJ2-7 | TRBV6-1 | - | -
CASSQDLSLAGTYEQYF | TGCGCCAGCAGCCAAGATCTTTCCCTAGCGGGCACCTACGAGCAGTACTTC | TRBJ2-7 | TRBV4-1 | - | TRBD2
CAWSPGTGVHSPLHF | TGTGCCTGGAGTCCCGGGACAGGGGTACACTCACCCCTCCACTTT | TRBJ1-6 | TRBV30 | - | TRBD1
CARSSLDSSYNEQFF | TGTGCCAGAAGCTCTCTCGACAGCTCCTACAATGAGCAGTTCTTC | TRBJ2-1 | TRBV5-3 | - | -
CASSSQLIETQYF | TGTGCCAGCAGCTCCCAGTTGATTGAGACCCAGTACTTC | TRBJ2-5 | TRBV11-2 | - | -
CASSLGQGGYEQYF | TGTGCCAGCAGCTTGGGGCAGGGAGGCTACGAGCAGTACTTC | TRBJ2-7 | TRBV5-4 | - | -
CASSLYLGGQGGYEQYF | TGTGCCAGCAGCTTATACCTTGGGGGGCAGGGTGGCTACGAGCAGTACTTC | TRBJ2-7 | TRBV7-9 | once | -
CASRPAPGDYEQYF | TGTGCCAGCAGGCCTGCCCCAGGGGACTACGAGCAGTACTTC | TRBJ2-7 | TRBV6-6 | - | -
CASSQVGDRLGYTF | TGCGCCAGCAGCCAAGTTGGGGACAGGTTGGGCTACACCTTC | TRBJ1-2 | TRBV4-1 | - | TRBD1
CASSSRGSNTEAFF | TGTGCCAGCAGCTCGAGGGGATCTAACACTGAAGCTTTCTTT | TRBJ1-1 | TRBV27 | - | -
CASSDNFLQPQHF | TGTGCCAGCAGTGACAACTTTTTGCAGCCCCAGCATTTT | TRBJ1-5 | TRBV6-1 | - | -
CASSPPSTDTQYF | TGTGCCAGCTCACCACCTAGCACAGATACGCAGTATTTT | TRBJ2-3 | TRBV18 | - | -
CASSGPPRHNEQFF | TGTGCCAGCAGCGGACCTCCCCGCCACAATGAGCAGTTCTTC | TRBJ2-1 | TRBV9 | - | -
CASSPRQELNTEAFF | TGTGCCAGCAGCCCGAGACAGGAATTGAACACTGAAGCTTTCTTT | TRBJ1-1 | TRBV28 | once | -
CASGPPDGVYGYTF | TGTGCCAGCGGACCTCCGGACGGAGTATATGGCTACACCTTC | TRBJ1-2 | TRBV2 | - | -
CASSSRGVGTEAFF | TGTGCCAGCAGCTCGAGGGGGGTAGGGACTGAAGCTTTCTTT | TRBJ1-1 | TRBV7-8 | - | -
CASSSRRASGNTIYF | TGTGCCAGCAGCTCCCGACGGGCCTCTGGAAACACCATATATTTT | TRBJ1-3 | TRBV7-2 | - | -
CASSSPLGHGYTF | TGTGCCAGCAGCTCCCCGTTGGGCCATGGCTACACCTTC | TRBJ1-2 | TRBV7-9 | - | -
CASSVATMGREKPRTDTQYF | TGTGCCAGCAGCGTAGCTACGATGGGAAGGGAAAAGCCGCGCACAGATACGCAGTATTTT | TRBJ2-3 | TRBV9 | - | -
CASSLRATGTYEQYF | TGTGCCAGCAGCCTGAGGGCGACAGGGACCTACGAGCAGTACTTC | TRBJ2-7 | TRBV7-9 | - | TRBD1
CASSIGGQNYGYTF | TGTGCCAGTAGTATAGGGGGACAGAACTATGGCTACACCTTC | TRBJ1-2 | TRBV19 | - | TRBD1
CASSLPGENTEAFF | TGTGCCAGCAGCTTGCCAGGTGAGAACACTGAAGCTTTCTTT | TRBJ1-1 | TRBV5-6 | - | -
CASSQVTGWETQYF | TGCGCCAGCAGCCAAGTGACAGGATGGGAGACCCAGTACTTC | TRBJ2-5 | TRBV4-3 | - | -
CASSSVQGADQLQHF | TGTGCCAGCAGCTCGGTACAGGGGGCCGATCAGCTCCAGCATTTT | TRBJ1-5 | TRBV7-2 | - | TRBD1
CASSEIGTGVAGELFF | TGCGCCAGCAGTGAAATCGGGACAGGGGTAGCCGGGGAGCTGTTTTTT | TRBJ2-2 | TRBV10-2 | - | TRBD1
CASSLAGSTYEQYF | TGTGCCAGCAGCTTGGCAGGCAGCACCTACGAGCAGTACTTC | TRBJ2-7 | TRBV5-8 | - | -
CASSTTDSSYNEQFF | TGTGCCAGTAGTACGACGGACAGCTCCTACAATGAGCAGTTCTTC | TRBJ2-1 | TRBV19 | - | -
CASSLRPGVEQYF | TGTGCCAGCAGCTTACGACCTGGGGTCGAGCAGTACTTC | TRBJ2-7 | TRBV5-8 | - | -
CASLAGSSTDTQYF | TGTGCCAGTCTAGCGGGATCCTCCACAGATACGCAGTATTTT | TRBJ2-3 | TRBV2 | - | TRBD2
CATAGIYNSPLHF | TGTGCCACCGCAGGGATCTATAATTCACCCCTCCACTTT | TRBJ1-6 | TRBV25-1 | once | -
CASRDTSYGEQYF | TGCGCCAGCAGGGACACATCATACGGGGAGCAGTACTTC | TRBJ2-7 | TRBV10-1 | - | -
CASSQTRTALFEQYF | TGTGCCAGCAGCCAGACACGGACAGCGCTCTTCGAGCAGTACTTC | TRBJ2-7 | TRBV7-8 | once | -
CASSGTGVAQPQHF | TGTGCCAGCAGTGGAACGGGGGTTGCTCAGCCCCAGCATTTT | TRBJ1-5 | TRBV2 | - | -
CASSYYRETGELFF | TGTGCCAGCAGTTATTATAGAGAGACCGGGGAGCTGTTTTTT | TRBJ2-2 | TRBV6-6 | once | -
CASSRNKEPQHF | TGTGCCAGCAGCCGAAACAAGGAGCCCCAGCATTTT | TRBJ1-5 | TRBV6-6 | once | -
CASSFLFQRTNEQFF | TGTGCCAGCAGCTTTTTGTTCCAGCGTACCAATGAGCAGTTCTTC | TRBJ2-1 | TRBV11-2 | - | -
CSVEDGRTAYGYTF | TGCAGCGTTGAAGATGGTCGGACAGCTTATGGCTACACCTTC | TRBJ1-2 | TRBV29-1 | - | -
CASSDQPGGWVYNEQFF | TGTGCCAGCAGCGACCAACCCGGGGGGTGGGTCTACAATGAGCAGTTCTTC | TRBJ2-1 | TRBV9 | - | TRBD2
CASSPTAGTGFPLRNQPQHF | TGCGCCAGCAGCCCCACAGCCGGGACAGGGTTTCCTTTGCGCAATCAGCCCCAGCATTTT | TRBJ1-5 | TRBV4-1 | once | TRBD1
CASSADGATRRDLVETQYF | TGTGCCAGCAGCGCGGATGGGGCGACTAGAAGGGATTTGGTAGAGACCCAGTACTTC | TRBJ2-5 | TRBV13 | - | -
CSVEEVGVESYEQYF | TGCAGCGTTGAAGAAGTAGGGGTCGAGTCCTACGAGCAGTACTTC | TRBJ2-7 | TRBV29-1 | - | -
CASRAGGYEQYF | TGCGCCAGCCGAGCGGGAGGGTACGAGCAGTACTTC | TRBJ2-7 | TRBV23-1 | - | TRBD2
CASSLGQGAYEQYF | TGCGCCAGCAGCTTGGGACAGGGGGCGTACGAGCAGTACTTC | TRBJ2-7 | TRBV5-1 | - | TRBD1
CASSYSGGPEFHNEQFF | TGCGCCAGCAGCTATTCGGGGGGGCCGGAGTTCCACAATGAGCAGTTCTTC | TRBJ2-1 | TRBV5-1 | - | TRBD2